This TCR beta chain emerged from a study of blood T cell repertoires in COVID-19. Study-wide context: Material from acute and convalescent COVID-19 was sourced from the United States, Italy and Spain. From T cells, B-cell-depleted T cells, or PBMCs came the material, which was cDNA or gDNA.

Enrollment of patients from Seattle took place during active infection, with longitudinal follow-up. Per the study methods: Amplification of reference gene primers provided the estimated nucleated cell counts. The method was immunoSEQ multiplex PCR; TCRdb's version includes in-frame clones alone and lacks a portion of them. V and J calls and clone size are as listed in that table; D and trimming were resolved from the DNA. Among some 350,000 clones listed, 85% to 90% were seen once. What was sequenced was peripheral blood. This TCR was recovered from a woman aged 45-65 years with COVID-19, enrolled during active disease.

The CDR3 DNA is TGTGCCAGCAGCTCACTCGCAGGGAACACTGAAGCTTTCTTT. Translating it yields CASSSLAGNTEAFF. The chain carries TRBV7-3 and TRBJ1-1; D unclear. The CDR3 is made up of 14 amino acids. V lost 4 bases, J lost 1 base, and 10 bases lay in between. Germline CDR1 reads SGHTA; CDR2 reads FQGTGA. The full variable domain, with the rest looked up from reference TRBV7-3 and TRBJ1-1, is GAGVSQTPSNKVTEKGKYVELRCDPISGHTALYWYRQSLGQGPEFLIYFQGTGAADDSGLPNDRFFAVRPEGSVSTLKIQRTERGDSAVYLCASSSLAGNTEAFFGQGTRLTVV.